This TCR beta chain was found in a study of cytomegalovirus exposure and HLA in healthy donors. In the PCR, 60 Vbeta and 13 Jbeta primers were used. The method was immunoSEQ multiplex PCR; TCRdb's version includes in-frame clones alone and lacks a portion of them. The repertoire has approximately 150,000 clones, 80% of them found once; the top ten carry over 13%. This CDR3 region has 15 residues. After removal of 6 bases from V and 2 bases from J, the junction contained 7 bases not matched to a gene. Germline loops: CDR1 SGHDN, CDR2 FVKESK. V is TRBV14 and J is TRBJ2-1; TRBD1 matches 7 bases. Sequences were obtained from PBMCs. The clonotype was recovered from a woman aged 40-49 years in good health and CMV-seronegative. The CDR3 nucleotides are TGTGCCAGCAGTCAAAGGGGGCGGGCCTACAATGAGCAGTTCTTC. Encoded protein: CASSQRGRAYNEQFF.